Listed below are T cell receptor beta chains from one sample, sequenced in a study of CD8 T cells in ankylosing spondylitis. MiXCR, run by TCRdb on the 5' RACE reads, gives a single entry per CDR3 protein. The sample includes approximately 30,000 distinct CDR3 sequences, 7.9% of them seen just once. The sequenced sample was blood. These receptors were obtained from a male donor with ankylosing spondylitis or in good health (not recorded which). CDR3s include the opening cysteine and the closing phenylalanine or tryptophan. A D gene is named only where the DNA matches it firmly. Clone size is shown for a subset of rows, as once, few, many or a class of expanded clone.

v_call	clone_size	d_call	j_call	cdr3_aa	cdr3_nt
TRBV6-4	NA	TRBD2	TRBJ2-2	CASSDSAGETGELFF	TGTGCCAGCAGTGACTCGGCGGGGGAAACCGGGGAGCTGTTTTTT
TRBV11-2	few	NA	TRBJ1-5	CASSLEGSYQPQHF	TGTGCCAGCAGCTTAGAGGGCAGCTATCAGCCCCAGCATTTT
TRBV12-3/TRBV12-4	NA	NA	TRBJ1-1	CASSPGNTEAFF	TGTGCCAGCAGTCCAGGAAACACTGAAGCTTTCTTT
TRBV25-1	many	TRBD1	TRBJ2-1	CASSETGGSHNEQFF	TGTGCCAGCAGTGAAACAGGGGGATCACATAATGAGCAGTTCTTC
TRBV7-9	few	TRBD1	TRBJ2-3	CASSQGQGKVTDTQYF	TGTGCCAGCAGCCAGGGACAGGGAAAGGTCACAGATACGCAGTATTTT
TRBV5-5	few	TRBD2	TRBJ2-1	CASSLLSSGGTYNEQFF	TGTGCCAGCAGCTTGTTATCTAGCGGGGGGACTTACAATGAGCAGTTCTTC
TRBV5-1	many	NA	TRBJ1-1	CASSWDGGNTEAFF	TGCGCCAGCAGCTGGGACGGGGGGAACACTGAAGCTTTCTTT
TRBV7-9	many	NA	TRBJ2-2	CASSLAISIKTGELFF	TGTGCCAGCAGCTTAGCGATCAGCATTAAGACCGGGGAGCTGTTTTTT
TRBV5-1	few	TRBD2	TRBJ2-7	CASSLRSTSGAYEQYF	TGCGCCAGCAGCCTAAGGTCCACTAGCGGGGCCTACGAGCAGTACTTC
TRBV7-8	few	NA	TRBJ2-3	CASSWAKAYDTQYF	TGTGCCAGCAGCTGGGCCAAGGCCTACGATACGCAGTATTTT
TRBV29-1	NA	NA	TRBJ1-1	CSVQGGGNTEAFF	TGCAGCGTTCAGGGTGGGGGGAACACTGAAGCTTTCTTT
TRBV6-5	many	TRBD2	TRBJ2-2	CASTSGLAQNTGELFF	TGTGCCAGCACCTCAGGACTAGCGCAAAACACCGGGGAGCTGTTTTTT
TRBV25-1	NA	TRBD1	TRBJ1-4	CASSGQGLGEKLFF	TGTGCCAGCAGTGGACAGGGTCTCGGGGAAAAACTGTTTTTT
TRBV5-1	few	NA	TRBJ2-3	CASSLEFPGTDTQYF	TGCGCCAGCAGCTTGGAATTCCCCGGCACAGATACGCAGTATTTT
TRBV5-1	NA	TRBD1	TRBJ1-2	CASSRDRGGYGYTF	TGCGCCAGCAGCCGGGACAGGGGTGGCTATGGCTACACCTTC
TRBV14	NA	NA	TRBJ2-2	CASSFDSGNTGELFF	TGTGCCAGCAGCTTCGATAGCGGGAACACCGGGGAGCTGTTTTTT
TRBV20-1	NA	NA	TRBJ1-6	CSAPSRGGNSPLHF	TGCAGTGCTCCCTCCAGGGGAGGTAATTCACCCCTCCACTTT
TRBV6-2/TRBV6-3	many	NA	TRBJ1-4	CASSQRYSGKLFF	TGTGCCAGCAGTCAACGATACAGCGGAAAACTGTTTTTT
TRBV29-1	many	NA	TRBJ2-5	CSVEDAREEGETQYF	TGCAGCGTTGAAGATGCACGAGAAGAGGGAGAGACCCAGTACTTC
TRBV3-1	few	TRBD2	TRBJ2-1	CASSQDLAENYNEQFF	TGTGCCAGCAGCCAAGATCTAGCGGAAAACTACAATGAGCAGTTCTTC
TRBV10-3	few	NA	TRBJ2-5	CAISESFGLGTQYF	TGTGCCATCAGTGAGTCCTTCGGTCTGGGGACCCAGTACTTC
TRBV5-1	few	NA	TRBJ2-3	CASSLEGGSRTDTQYF	TGCGCCAGCAGCTTGGAGGGCGGAAGCCGCACAGATACGCAGTATTTT
TRBV20-1	NA	TRBD2	TRBJ2-3	CSASRTSGGTDTQYF	TGCAGTGCTAGCCGAACTAGCGGGGGAACAGATACGCAGTATTTT
TRBV2	NA	TRBD1	TRBJ2-2	CASRDRVLNTGELFF	TGTGCCAGCAGGGACAGGGTTTTGAACACCGGGGAGCTGTTTTTT
TRBV15	NA	NA	TRBJ2-5	CATSRDSGGQETQYF	TGTGCCACCAGCAGAGATAGCGGCGGACAAGAGACCCAGTACTTC
TRBV20-1	many	NA	TRBJ2-1	CSARGAGHGEQFF	TGCAGTGCTAGGGGGGCTGGCCACGGTGAGCAGTTCTTC
TRBV27	few	NA	TRBJ2-1	CASSLLRDSYNEQFF	TGTGCCAGCAGTTTATTGAGGGACTCCTACAATGAGCAGTTCTTC
TRBV5-1	NA	TRBD1	TRBJ1-2	CASSRWTGDYGYTF	TGCGCCAGCAGCCGCTGGACAGGGGACTATGGCTACACCTTC
TRBV12-3/TRBV12-4	few	NA	TRBJ2-3	CASSPAGPRDTQYF	TGTGCCAGCAGCCCCGCGGGTCCGAGAGATACGCAGTATTTT
TRBV6-2/TRBV6-3	NA	NA	TRBJ2-4	CASRLPLSSGNIQYF	TGTGCCAGCAGACTACCTCTATCCTCGGGAAACATTCAGTACTTC
TRBV5-1	NA	NA	TRBJ2-1	CASSELIGGEQFF	TGCGCCAGCAGTGAGCTAATTGGCGGTGAGCAGTTCTTC
TRBV7-2	few	NA	TRBJ1-1	CASSLRTEAFF	TGTGCCAGCAGCTTAAGGACTGAAGCTTTCTTT
TRBV4-3	many	NA	TRBJ2-1	CASSQGPGAVNEQFF	TGCGCCAGCAGCCAAGGGCCGGGGGCCGTGAATGAGCAGTTCTTC
TRBV18	NA	NA	TRBJ1-2	CASSPEQHSYGYTF	TGTGCCAGCTCACCAGAACAGCACTCCTATGGCTACACCTTC
TRBV5-1	NA	NA	TRBJ1-2	CASSIDRSYGYTF	TGCGCCAGCAGCATAGACAGAAGCTATGGCTACACCTTC
TRBV20-1	many	TRBD1	TRBJ1-2	CSASDRDYGYTF	TGCAGTGCTTCCGACAGGGACTATGGCTACACCTTC
TRBV6-5	few	NA	TRBJ1-1	CASSLTDLNTEAFF	TGTGCCAGCAGTTTGACAGACCTGAACACTGAAGCTTTCTTT
TRBV4-3	many	NA	TRBJ2-3	CASSQSRGLATDTQYF	TGCGCCAGCAGCCAGAGCAGGGGACTGGCCACAGATACGCAGTATTTT
TRBV12-3/TRBV12-4	few	NA	TRBJ1-1	CASTDRFEAFF	TGTGCCAGCACCGACAGGTTTGAAGCTTTCTTT
TRBV11-2	many	TRBD1	TRBJ2-3	CASSLHGQGTDTQYF	TGTGCCAGCAGCTTACACGGACAGGGCACAGATACGCAGTATTTT
TRBV4-3	NA	TRBD1	TRBJ2-4	CASSQEQGARNIQYF	TGCGCCAGCAGCCAAGAGCAGGGGGCGAGAAACATTCAGTACTTC
TRBV11-2	NA	NA	TRBJ2-2	CASSLTANTGELFF	TGTGCCAGCAGCCTAACAGCGAACACCGGGGAGCTGTTTTTT
TRBV6-5	many	NA	TRBJ2-2	CASSRSVNTGELFF	TGTGCCAGCAGTCGTAGCGTGAACACCGGGGAGCTGTTTTTT
TRBV4-3	NA	NA	TRBJ2-4	CASSQGLKNIQYF	TGCGCCAGCAGCCAAGGTTTAAAAAACATTCAGTACTTC
TRBV5-1	NA	TRBD1	TRBJ2-2	CASSRTGEHAGELFF	TGCGCCAGCAGCAGAACAGGGGAACACGCCGGGGAGCTGTTTTTT
TRBV27	many	NA	TRBJ2-1	CASRLGGSSYNEQFF	TGTGCCAGCAGGCTAGGGGGTAGCTCCTACAATGAGCAGTTCTTC
TRBV29-1	many	NA	TRBJ2-2	CSATGVGPTGELFF	TGCAGCGCTACGGGAGTAGGACCCACCGGGGAGCTGTTTTTT
TRBV27	NA	NA	TRBJ2-2	CASSFGTVNTGELFF	TGTGCCAGCAGTTTTGGGACGGTGAACACCGGGGAGCTGTTTTTT